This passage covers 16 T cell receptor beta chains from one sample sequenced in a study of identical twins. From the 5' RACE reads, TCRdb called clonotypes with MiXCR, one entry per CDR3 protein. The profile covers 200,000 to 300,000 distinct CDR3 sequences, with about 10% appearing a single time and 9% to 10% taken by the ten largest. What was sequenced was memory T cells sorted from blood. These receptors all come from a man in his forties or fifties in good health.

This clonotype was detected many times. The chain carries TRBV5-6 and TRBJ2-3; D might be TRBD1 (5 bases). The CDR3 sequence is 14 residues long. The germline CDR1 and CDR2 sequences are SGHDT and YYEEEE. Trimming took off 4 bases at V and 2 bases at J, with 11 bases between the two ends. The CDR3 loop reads CASSRTGFTDTQYF. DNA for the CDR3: TGTGCCAGCAGCCGTACAGGATTCACAGATACGCAGTATTTT.

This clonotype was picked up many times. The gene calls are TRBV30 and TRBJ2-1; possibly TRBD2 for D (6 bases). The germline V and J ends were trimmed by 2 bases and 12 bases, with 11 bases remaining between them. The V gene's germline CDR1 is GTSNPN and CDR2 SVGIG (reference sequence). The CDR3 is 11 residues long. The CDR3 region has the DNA TGTGCCTGGAGTAAGACTAGAAGGCAGTTCTTC. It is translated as CAWSKTRRQFF.

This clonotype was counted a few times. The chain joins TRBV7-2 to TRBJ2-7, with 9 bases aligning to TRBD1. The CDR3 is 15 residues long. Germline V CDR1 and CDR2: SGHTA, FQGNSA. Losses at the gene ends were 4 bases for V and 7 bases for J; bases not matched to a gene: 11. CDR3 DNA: TGTGCCAGCAGCTGGCGGGGACAGGGAACGGGGGAGCAGTACTTC. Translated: CASSWRGQGTGEQYF.

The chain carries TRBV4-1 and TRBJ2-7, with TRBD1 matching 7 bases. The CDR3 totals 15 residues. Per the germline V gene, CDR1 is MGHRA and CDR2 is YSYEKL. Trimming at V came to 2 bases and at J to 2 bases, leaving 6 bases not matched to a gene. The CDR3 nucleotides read TGCGCCAGCAGCCAACCACGGACAGGTACCTACGAGCAGTACTTC. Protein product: CASSQPRTGTYEQYF.

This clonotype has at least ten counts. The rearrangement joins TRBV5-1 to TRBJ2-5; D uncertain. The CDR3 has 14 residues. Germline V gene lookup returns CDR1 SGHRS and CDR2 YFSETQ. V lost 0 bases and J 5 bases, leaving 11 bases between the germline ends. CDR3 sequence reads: CASSLVTGAETQYF. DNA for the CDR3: TGCGCCAGCAGCTTGGTGACTGGAGCGGAGACCCAGTACTTC.

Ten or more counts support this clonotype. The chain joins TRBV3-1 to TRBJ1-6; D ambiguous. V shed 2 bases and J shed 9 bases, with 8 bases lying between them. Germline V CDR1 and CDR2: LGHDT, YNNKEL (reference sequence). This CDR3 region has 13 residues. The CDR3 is CASSQMVASPLHF. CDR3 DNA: TGTGCCAGCAGCCAAATGGTGGCTTCACCCCTCCACTTT. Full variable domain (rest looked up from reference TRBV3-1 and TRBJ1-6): DTAVSQTPKYLVTQMGNDKSIKCEQNLGHDTMYWYKQDSKKFLKIMFSYNNKELIINETVPNRFSPKSPDKAHLNLHINSLELGDSAVYFCASSQMVASPLHFGNGTRLTVT.

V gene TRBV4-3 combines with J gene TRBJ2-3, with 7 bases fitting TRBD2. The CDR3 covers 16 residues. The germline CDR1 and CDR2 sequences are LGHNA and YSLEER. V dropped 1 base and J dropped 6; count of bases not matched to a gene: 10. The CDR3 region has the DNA TGCGCCAGCAGCCAAGCCGGCGGGAGAGCGATTGATACGCAGTATTTT. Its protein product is CASSQAGGRAIDTQYF.

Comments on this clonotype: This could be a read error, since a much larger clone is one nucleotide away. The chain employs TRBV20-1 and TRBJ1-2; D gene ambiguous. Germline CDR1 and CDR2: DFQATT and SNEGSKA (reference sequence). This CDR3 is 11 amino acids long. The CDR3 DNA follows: TGCAGTGCTAGCATTAGGAGCGGCTGCACCTTC. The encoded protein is CSASIRSGCTF.

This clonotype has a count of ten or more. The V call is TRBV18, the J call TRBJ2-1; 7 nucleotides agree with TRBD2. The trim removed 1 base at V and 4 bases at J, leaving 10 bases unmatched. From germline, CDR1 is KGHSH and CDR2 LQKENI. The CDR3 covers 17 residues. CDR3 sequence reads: CASSPLHPGLQYNEQFF. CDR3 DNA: TGTGCCAGCTCACCACTCCATCCGGGACTACAATACAATGAGCAGTTCTTC.

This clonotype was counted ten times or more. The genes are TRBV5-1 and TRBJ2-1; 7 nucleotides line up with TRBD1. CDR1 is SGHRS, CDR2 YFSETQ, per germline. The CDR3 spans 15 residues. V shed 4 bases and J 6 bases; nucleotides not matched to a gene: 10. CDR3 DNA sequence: TGCGCCAGCAGCCCCCGGACAGGTGCGGCCAATGAGCAGTTCTTC. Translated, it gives CASSPRTGAANEQFF.

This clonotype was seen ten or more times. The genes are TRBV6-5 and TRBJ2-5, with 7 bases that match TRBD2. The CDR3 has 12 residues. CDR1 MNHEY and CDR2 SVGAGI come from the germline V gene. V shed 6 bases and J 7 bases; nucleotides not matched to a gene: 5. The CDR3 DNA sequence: TGTGCCAGCAGGATAGCGGGTGGGACCCAGTACTTC. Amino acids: CASRIAGGTQYF.

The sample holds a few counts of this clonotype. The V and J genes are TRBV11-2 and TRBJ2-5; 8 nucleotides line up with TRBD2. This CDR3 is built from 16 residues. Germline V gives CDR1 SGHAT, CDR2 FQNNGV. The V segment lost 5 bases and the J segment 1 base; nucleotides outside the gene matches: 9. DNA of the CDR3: TGTGCCAGCAGCCCGTTAGGAGCGGGGGCCCAAGAGACCCAGTACTTC. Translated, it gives CASSPLGAGAQETQYF. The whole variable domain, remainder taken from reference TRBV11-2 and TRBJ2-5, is EAGVAQSPRYKIIEKRQSVAFWCNPISGHATLYWYQQILGQGPKLLIQFQNNGVVDDSQLPKDRFSAERLKGVDSTLKIQPAKLEDSAVYLCASSPLGAGAQETQYFGPGTRLLVL.

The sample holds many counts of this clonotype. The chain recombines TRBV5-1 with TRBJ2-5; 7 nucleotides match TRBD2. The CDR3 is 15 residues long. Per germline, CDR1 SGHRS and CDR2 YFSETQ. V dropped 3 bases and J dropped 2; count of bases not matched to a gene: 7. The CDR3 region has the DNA TGCGCCAGCAGCTCGGGACGCGGGGGACAAGAGACCCAGTACTTC. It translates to CASSSGRGGQETQYF.

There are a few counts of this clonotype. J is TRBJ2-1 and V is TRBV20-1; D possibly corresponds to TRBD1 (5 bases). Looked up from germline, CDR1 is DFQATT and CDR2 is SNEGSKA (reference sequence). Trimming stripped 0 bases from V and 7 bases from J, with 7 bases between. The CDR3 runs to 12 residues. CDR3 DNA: TGCAGTGCTAGAGAAGGGGAAAATGAGCAGTTCTTC. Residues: CSAREGENEQFF.

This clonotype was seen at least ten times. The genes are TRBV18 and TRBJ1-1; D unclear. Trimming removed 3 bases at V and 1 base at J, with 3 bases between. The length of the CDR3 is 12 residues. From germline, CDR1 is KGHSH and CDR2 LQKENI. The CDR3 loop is CASSPRNTEAFF. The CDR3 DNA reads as TGTGCCAGCTCACCTAGGAACACTGAAGCTTTCTTT.

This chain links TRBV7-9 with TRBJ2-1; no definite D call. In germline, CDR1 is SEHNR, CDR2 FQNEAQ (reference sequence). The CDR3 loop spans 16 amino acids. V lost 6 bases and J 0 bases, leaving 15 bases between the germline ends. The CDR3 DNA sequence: TGTGCCAGCAGACCTGGTGGCGTCAGCTCCTACAATGAGCAGTTCTTC. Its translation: CASRPGGVSSYNEQFF.